This is a list of T cell receptor beta chains from one sample in a study of PD-1 blockade in classical Hodgkin lymphoma. Data came from immunoSEQ multiplex PCR; TCRdb stores just in-frame clones and leaves some out. The sample carries tens of thousands of clones, around 91% recorded once. The starting material was peripheral blood mononuclear cells (PBMCs), obtained at baseline. The receptors were sampled from a human donor with classical Hodgkin lymphoma. The CDR3 runs from the conserved cysteine through the conserved F or W. D genes are given only for firm matches. Rows may omit the clone size; those that give it use once, few, many or a size class.

>.|TRBV19|TRBJ1-3|.
TGTGCCAGTAGTATATTGAACCCTAGGTCGTCTCGAAACACCATATATTTT
CASSILNPRSSRNTIYF
>.|TRBV7-9|TRBJ1-1|.
TGTGCCAGCAGCTTAGTCGCAGGGCGAGGTGAAGCTTTCTTT
CASSLVAGRGEAFF
>.|TRBV6-5|TRBJ1-6|.
TGTGCCAGCAATAGCGCTTCAGGGTCACCCCTCCACTTT
CASNSASGSPLHF
>TRBD1|TRBV7-9|TRBJ2-7|.
TGTGCCAGCAGCTCTAGAGGGGGCAGGATCTCCTACGAGCAGTACTTC
CASSSRGGRISYEQYF
>TRBD2|TRBV7-9|TRBJ2-3|.
TGTGCCAGCAGCGCCTTAGCGGGGTTAGATACGCAGTATTTT
CASSALAGLDTQYF
>.|TRBV12-2|TRBJ2-7|.
TGTGCAAGTCGCTTAGGGGACAGCCTTGGTCCCTTCTTTGACTACGAGCAGTACTTC
CASRLGDSLGPFFDYEQYF
>TRBD1|TRBV19|TRBJ1-6|.
TGTGCCAGTAGTTTGGGACAGTTCAGCTCACCCCTCCACTTT
CASSLGQFSSPLHF
>.|TRBV19|TRBJ1-1|.
TGTGCCAGTAGTATAGACAGGGTCCCCACTGAAGCTTTCTTT
CASSIDRVPTEAFF
>.|TRBV4-1|TRBJ1-6|.
TGCGCCAGCAGCCTATGGGGCAGTTATTCACCCCTCCACTTT
CASSLWGSYSPLHF
>TRBD2|TRBV10-3|TRBJ2-3|.
TGTGCCACTACTAGCGGGGTTGAAGATACGCAGTATTTT
CATTSGVEDTQYF
>.|TRBV19|TRBJ1-1|.
TGTGCCAGTAGTATTTTTTCTGAAGCTTTCTTT
CASSIFSEAFF
>.|TRBV4-1|TRBJ1-5|few
TGCGCCAGCAGCCAAGACGGCGGGCCCCAGCATTTT
CASSQDGGPQHF
>.|TRBV30|TRBJ1-2|.
TGTGCCTGGACCACAAACTATGGCTACACCTTC
CAWTTNYGYTF
>.|TRBV6-5|TRBJ2-7|few
TGTGCCAGCAGTTACGTAGGTCCCTACGAGCAGTACTTC
CASSYVGPYEQYF
>.|TRBV27|TRBJ1-5|.
TGTGCCAGCAGTAACCGGGACAAAGGTGAGCCCCAGCATTTT
CASSNRDKGEPQHF
>.|TRBV5-4|TRBJ2-3|.
TGTGCCAGCAGCTTGTCTAGGGGGTATGCTCCAGATACGCAGTATTTT
CASSLSRGYAPDTQYF
>.|TRBV6-5|TRBJ1-1|few
TGTGCCAGCAGTTTTGGAGGGACTGAAGCTTTCTTT
CASSFGGTEAFF
>.|TRBV5-1|TRBJ1-1|.
TGCGCCAGCAGCGGGGGTCCAGGGAACACTGAAGCTTTCTTT
CASSGGPGNTEAFF
>.|TRBV9|TRBJ2-7|.
TGTGCCAGCAGCCCACCGGGTAGCCACTACGAGCAGTACTTC
CASSPPGSHYEQYF
>.|TRBV5-1|TRBJ1-6|.
TGCGCCAGCAGCTTGGAGGGGAGGGGTAATTCACCCCTCCACTTT
CASSLEGRGNSPLHF
>TRBD2|TRBV5-1|TRBJ2-1|.
TGCGCCAGCAGATCGGGGGGGCTATTTGATGAGCAGTTCTTC
CASRSGGLFDEQFF
>.|TRBV18|TRBJ1-1|.
TGTGCCAGCTCACCAGTGACTGAAGCTTTCTTT
CASSPVTEAFF
>.|TRBV11-2|TRBJ1-6|.
TGTGCCAGCAGCTTACGTCAAGGGGCTTCACCCCTCCACTTT
CASSLRQGASPLHF
>TRBD1|TRBV7-3|TRBJ2-3|.
TGTGCCAGCAGCTCGGACAGGGCAGCAGATACGCAGTATTTT
CASSSDRAADTQYF
>.|TRBV6-5|TRBJ1-1|.
TGTGCCAGCAGTTACGGGCGGTACACTGAAGCTTTCTTT
CASSYGRYTEAFF
>TRBD1|TRBV6-5|TRBJ2-1|.
TGTGCCAGCAGTTTCCAGGGGGCGGGGAATGAGCAGTTCTTC
CASSFQGAGNEQFF
>.|TRBV27|TRBJ2-5|once
TGTGCCAGCAGTTTGGGTCGGGGAATACAAGAGACCCAGTACTTC
CASSLGRGIQETQYF
>TRBD2|TRBV5-1|TRBJ2-1|.
TGCGCCAGCAGCTTGGATGGGACTAGCGGTAGGGAGCAGTTCTTC
CASSLDGTSGREQFF
>TRBD1|TRBV6-5|TRBJ2-7|.
TGTGCCAGCAGTTACGGCCAGGGGGCCTACGAGCAGTACTTC
CASSYGQGAYEQYF
>TRBD1|TRBV10-2|TRBJ1-1|.
TGCGCCAGCGGAGAGGGACAGGAAGCTTTCTTT
CASGEGQEAFF
>TRBD1|TRBV15|TRBJ1-5|.
TGTGCCACCAGCAGGGACAGGGGGAATCAGCCCCAGCATTTT
CATSRDRGNQPQHF
>.|TRBV5-5|TRBJ2-7|.
TGTGCCAGCATCGGGGGCGCGGCCTACGAGCAGTACTTC
CASIGGAAYEQYF
>TRBD2|TRBV25-1|TRBJ2-1|.
TGTGCCAGCAGTGACTCTCATTCGCGGGGGGGCCTCGGTGAGCAGTTCTTC
CASSDSHSRGGLGEQFF
>.|TRBV5-6|TRBJ1-2|.
TGTGCCAGCGAGGGGGTTGTAGGTCGGCGGAATTCCTGGAATTATGGCTACACCTTC
CASEGVVGRRNSWNYGYTF
>TRBD2|TRBV6-1|TRBJ2-7|.
TGTGCCAGCAGTGAAGCGCAAAGGACTAGTAAGACCCGAAGTCTCTACGAGCAGTACTTC
CASSEAQRTSKTRSLYEQYF
>.|TRBV27|TRBJ1-2|.
TGTGCCAGCAGCCCGGGGGAGATCTATGGCTACACCTTC
CASSPGEIYGYTF
>.|TRBV11-2|TRBJ1-3|.
TGTGCCAGCACCACCTACCGTCGAAACACCATATATTTT
CASTTYRRNTIYF
>.|TRBV7-9|TRBJ1-4|.
TGTGCCAGCGCAGGGACCACTAATGAAAAACTGTTTTTT
CASAGTTNEKLFF
>.|TRBV11-2|TRBJ1-1|.
TGTGCCAGCAGCTTAGTACAGGAAGCTTTCTTT
CASSLVQEAFF
>TRBD2|TRBV4-2|TRBJ2-3|.
TGTGCCAGCAGCGAAGCGGGGGGGCCAACAGATACGCAGTATTTT
CASSEAGGPTDTQYF
>.|TRBV29-1|TRBJ1-2|.
TGCAGCGCCCCCCCCCAGTACACCTTC
CSAPPQYTF
>.|TRBV14|TRBJ1-2|.
TGTGCCAGCAGCCAAAAACAGAACTATGGCTACACCTTC
CASSQKQNYGYTF
>.|TRBV6-5|TRBJ1-1|.
TGTGCCAGCAGAAGGACGGGCACTGAAGCTTTCTTT
CASRRTGTEAFF
>TRBD2|TRBV13|TRBJ2-1|.
TGTGCCAGCAGCTCATACAGCGGGGGGCCTTACAATGAGCAGTTCTTC
CASSSYSGGPYNEQFF
>TRBD2|TRBV27|TRBJ2-1|once
TGTGCCAGCAGTACTAATTTAGCGGGGGGATACAATGAGCAGTTCTTC
CASSTNLAGGYNEQFF
>.|TRBV18|TRBJ1-6|.
TGTGCCAGCTCACCATTTGAACAACTTAATTCACCCCTCCACTTT
CASSPFEQLNSPLHF
>TRBD1|TRBV18|TRBJ2-6|.
TGTGCCAGCTCACGCTTCCGGGACAGGGATGGGTCTGGGGCCAACGTCCTGACTTTC
CASSRFRDRDGSGANVLTF
>TRBD1|TRBV19|TRBJ2-1|.
TGTGCCAGTAGACAGGGGCGACCTCCTTACAATGAGCAGTTCTTC
CASRQGRPPYNEQFF
>.|TRBV28|TRBJ1-5|medium-sized
TGTGCCAGCAGTTTTCCTACCCCCCAGCATTTT
CASSFPTPQHF
>.|TRBV18|TRBJ1-5|.
TGTGCCAGCTCACCATTGGACAGTCCCAATCAGCCCCAGCATTTT
CASSPLDSPNQPQHF
>TRBD1|TRBV25-1|TRBJ2-7|.
TGTGCCAGCAGTGCCTTACAGGGGACCCATTACGAGCAGTACTTC
CASSALQGTHYEQYF
>.|TRBV4-1|TRBJ1-6|.
TGCGCCAGCAGCCAAGATCAAGGCAGCGGGAGCCCCTCACCCCTCCACTTT
CASSQDQGSGSPSPLHF
>.|TRBV30|TRBJ1-2|once
TGTGCCTGGAGTGTCCTGGGGACTGGTGGCTACACCTTC
CAWSVLGTGGYTF
>.|TRBV18|TRBJ1-3|.
TGTGCCAGCTCACCCTTCGACAGCTCTGGAAACACCATATATTTT
CASSPFDSSGNTIYF
>TRBD1|TRBV5-4|TRBJ1-2|once
TGTGCCAGCAGCTTCCGGGACAGCGTGTTGAGTTATGGCTACACCTTC
CASSFRDSVLSYGYTF
>.|TRBV10-3|TRBJ1-1|.
TGTGCCATCAGTGTTAGTACGGGGCGCACTGAAGCTTTCTTT
CAISVSTGRTEAFF
>.|TRBV5-4|TRBJ2-1|.
TGTGCCAGCAGCTTGGGTCGGAGCTCCTACAATGAGCAGTTCTTC
CASSLGRSSYNEQFF
>.|TRBV7-2|TRBJ2-3|once
TGTGCCAGCAGCGGAAGCTCAGACCCCACAGATACGCAGTATTTT
CASSGSSDPTDTQYF